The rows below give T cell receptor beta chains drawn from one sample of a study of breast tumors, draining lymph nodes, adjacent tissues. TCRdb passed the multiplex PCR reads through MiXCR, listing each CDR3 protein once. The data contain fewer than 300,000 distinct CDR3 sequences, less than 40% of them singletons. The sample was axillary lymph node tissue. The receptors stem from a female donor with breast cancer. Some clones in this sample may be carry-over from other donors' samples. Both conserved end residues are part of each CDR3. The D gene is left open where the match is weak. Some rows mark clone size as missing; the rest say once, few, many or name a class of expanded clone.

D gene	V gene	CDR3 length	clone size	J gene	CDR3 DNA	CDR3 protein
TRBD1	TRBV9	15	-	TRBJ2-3	TGTGCCAGCAGCCTGATCCCGGGACAGGCAGGTACGCCGTATTTT	CASSLIPGQAGTPYF
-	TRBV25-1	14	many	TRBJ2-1	TGTGCCAGCAGTGATCCAGCGGGTAACAATGAGCAGTTCTTC	CASSDPAGNNEQFF
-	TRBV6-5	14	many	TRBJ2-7	TGTGCCAGCAGTGGTGTGGGGGGAACCTACGAGCAGTACTTC	CASSGVGGTYEQYF
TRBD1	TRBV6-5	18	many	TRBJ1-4	TGTGCCAGCAGTTACCATCCCGGGACAGGGGCCTTCTATGAAAAACTGTTTTTT	CASSYHPGTGAFYEKLFF
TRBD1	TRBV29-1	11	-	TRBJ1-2	TGCAGCGTCGCTCAGGGGGCAGACTACACCTTC	CSVAQGADYTF
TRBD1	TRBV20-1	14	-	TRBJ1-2	TGCAGTGCTAGAGGGGGGGACAGCCTCTATGGCTACACCTTC	CSARGGDSLYGYTF
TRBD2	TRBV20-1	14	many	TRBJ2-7	TGCAGTGCGAGGACTAGCGGGCCTACCTACGAGCAGTACTTC	CSARTSGPTYEQYF
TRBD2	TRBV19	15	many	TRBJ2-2	TGTGCCAGTAGTATGGGACTAGCGGCTGAGGGGGAGCTGTTTTTT	CASSMGLAAEGELFF
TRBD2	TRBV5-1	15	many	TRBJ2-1	TGCGCCAGCAGCTCCGGACTAGCGGGAGTAGGCGAGCAGTTCTTC	CASSSGLAGVGEQFF
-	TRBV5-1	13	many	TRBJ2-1	TGCGCCAGCAGCTTGGACTTCCACAATGAGCAGTTCTTC	CASSLDFHNEQFF
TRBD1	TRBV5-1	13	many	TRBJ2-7	TGTGCCAGCAGCTTGACAGGGGGCTACGAGCAGTACTTC	CASSLTGGYEQYF
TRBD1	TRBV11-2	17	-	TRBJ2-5	TGTGCCAGCAGCTCGTTAACCGGGACAGGGGGCCGGGAGACCCAGTACTTC	CASSSLTGTGGRETQYF
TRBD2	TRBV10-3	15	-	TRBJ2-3	TGTGCCATCAGTGAGTCGACTAGCGGGACAGATACGCAGTATTTT	CAISESTSGTDTQYF
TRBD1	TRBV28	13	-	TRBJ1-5	TGTGCCAGCCAGACAGGGGTGCGTCAGCCCCAGCATTTT	CASQTGVRQPQHF
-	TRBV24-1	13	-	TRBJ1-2	TGTGCCACCAGTGAGACCGGGACTAGCGGCTACACCTTC	CATSETGTSGYTF
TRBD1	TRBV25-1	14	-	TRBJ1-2	TGTGCCAGCAGTATCGGGACAGGGGGGGACGGCTACACCTTC	CASSIGTGGDGYTF
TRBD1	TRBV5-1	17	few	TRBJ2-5	TGCGCCAGCAGCTTTATAGCCCCGACAGGGGCGGGGGAGACCCAGTACTTC	CASSFIAPTGAGETQYF
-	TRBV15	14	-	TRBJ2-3	TGTGCCACCAGCAGAGATCCCGGTGGAGATACGCAGTATTTT	CATSRDPGGDTQYF
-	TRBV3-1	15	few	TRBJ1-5	TGTGCCAGCAGCCAAGACTTCAGGGAAAATCAGCCCCAGCATTTT	CASSQDFRENQPQHF
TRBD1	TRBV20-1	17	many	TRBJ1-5	TGCAGTGCTAGACCTCGGACAGGGTCATATAGCAATCAGCCCCAGCATTTT	CSARPRTGSYSNQPQHF
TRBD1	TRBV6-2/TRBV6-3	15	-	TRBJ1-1	TGTGCCAGCAGTCACCCCCGACAGGGGAACACTGAAGCTTTCTTT	CASSHPRQGNTEAFF
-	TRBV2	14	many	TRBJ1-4	TGTGCCAGCAGTGAAGGGCAGGGACTTGAAAAACTGTTTTTT	CASSEGQGLEKLFF
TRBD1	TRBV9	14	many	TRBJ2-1	TGTGCCAGCAGCGTGCGACAGGGGGACAATGAGCAGTTCTTC	CASSVRQGDNEQFF